Presented here are 29 T cell receptor beta chains from one specimen sequenced in a study of blood T cell repertoires in COVID-19 (dated by TCRdb to the early 2020s). Library method: the immunoSEQ multiplex PCR assay. Not all clones reach the TCRdb copy of this immuneACCESS table, which keeps in-frame sequences only. Checked studies attribute under half of the gap to unresolved V genes and leave the rest unexplained. This sample has about 68,000 clones in its table, and nearly 90% of those were observed once. In total, the top ten clones hold around 3.6% of the sample. The sequenced material came from peripheral blood. The receptor source for this set is a woman aged 50 to 60 with COVID-19, enrolled during active disease.

This chain uses TRBV11-2 with TRBJ2-5; 8 bases fit TRBD1. After removal of 1 base from V and 5 bases from J, the junction contained 9 bases not matched to a gene. This CDR3 is 16 amino acids long. Germline CDR1 is SGHAT and CDR2 is FQNNGV. This CDR3 is CASSLARTGTIETQYF. In DNA form, the CDR3 reads TGTGCCAGCAGCTTAGCTCGGACAGGGACGATCGAGACCCAGTACTTC.

The J gene is TRBJ1-2, the V gene TRBV9; D perhaps matches TRBD1 (6 bases). In germline, CDR1 is SGDLS, CDR2 YYNGEE. This CDR3 spans 15 amino acids. The germline V and J ends were trimmed by 1 base and 3 bases, with 13 bases remaining between them. DNA for the CDR3: TGTGCCAGCAGCGTATTACAGGGTGGCCACTATGGCTACACCTTC. Translation: CASSVLQGGHYGYTF. Using reference TRBV9 and TRBJ1-2 for the parts outside the CDR3, the full variable domain is DSGVTQTPKHLITATGQRVTLRCSPRSGDLSVYWYQQSLDQGLQFLIQYYNGEERAKGNILERFSAQQFPDLHSELNLSSLELGDSALYFCASSVLQGGHYGYTFGSGTRLTVV.

The V call is TRBV12-3 or TRBV12-4, the J call TRBJ2-1; tentatively, D is TRBD1 (6 bases). The CDR3 contains 13 residues. CDR3 residues: CAVTPGEYNEQFF. The CDR3 DNA is TGTGCAGTTACCCCAGGGGAGTACAATGAGCAGTTCTTC.

The chain uses TRBV5-4 and TRBJ1-1; 11 bases align to TRBD1. V gave up 4 bases and J gave up 4 bases; unmatched junction bases: 3. The CDR3 runs to 14 residues. From germline, CDR1 is SGHNT and CDR2 YYREEE (reference sequence). The CDR3 loop reads CASSAGQGGTEAFF. The CDR3 nucleotides are TGTGCCAGCAGCGCGGGACAGGGGGGCACTGAAGCTTTCTTT. Complete variable domain (other parts from reference TRBV5-4 and TRBJ1-1): ETGVTQSPTHLIKTRGQQVTLRCSSQSGHNTVSWYQQALGQGPQFIFQYYREEENGRGNFPPRFSGLQFPNYSSELNVNALELDDSALYLCASSAGQGGTEAFFGQGTRLTVV.

V is TRBV10-1 and J is TRBJ2-1; TRBD2 aligns across 8 bases. There are 16 residues in the CDR3. Germline trimming cut 0 bases from V and 10 bases from J; bases unmatched to any gene: 11. Germline CDR1 reads WNHNN; CDR2 reads SYGVQD (reference sequence). CDR3 nucleotides: TGCGCCAGCAGTGAGTCGAAGGCTAGCGGGTCTGGGGAGCAGTTCTTC. Its translation is CASSESKASGSGEQFF.

The chain combines TRBV5-1 with TRBJ2-5; D unclear. Trimming shortened V by 6 bases and J by 3 bases, and 9 bases separated the two germline ends. CDR1 and CDR2 from the germline V gene are SGHRS and YFSETQ. The length of the CDR3 is 12 residues. This CDR3 reads CASKIREETQYF. Here the CDR3 DNA reads TGCGCCAGCAAAATCCGGGAAGAGACCCAGTACTTC.

This chain connects TRBV7-3 to TRBJ2-3, with 12 bases that match TRBD2. Germline trimming cut 5 bases from V and 1 base from J; bases unmatched to any gene: 4. CDR3 length: 16 residues. Germline V gene lookup returns CDR1 SGHTA and CDR2 FQGTGA. The CDR3 DNA reads as TGTGCCAGCAGCCTGACTAGCGGGAGTCGCACAGATACGCAGTATTTT. Translating it yields CASSLTSGSRTDTQYF.

The chain is built from TRBV5-1 and TRBJ1-2; D gene uncertain. In germline, CDR1 is SGHRS, CDR2 YFSETQ. V lost 7 bases and J lost 4, with 11 bases in between. There are 12 residues in the CDR3. CDR3 in DNA: TGCGCCAGCCGCGGTGGGTCCTATGGCTACACCTTC. It translates to CASRGGSYGYTF.

The CDR3 protein is CASRGQGYNEQFF. CDR3 coding DNA: TGTGCCAGTAGGGGACAGGGCTACAATGAGCAGTTCTTC. This chain uses TRBV19 with TRBJ2-1; 9 bases are a match to TRBD1. The germline V gene encodes CDR1 LNHDA and CDR2 SQIVND (reference sequence). V lost 6 bases, J lost 3 bases, and 0 bases stayed unmatched. The length of the CDR3 is 13 residues.

This chain uses TRBV9 with TRBJ1-2; possible D gene TRBD1, 5 bases. V dropped 0 bases and J dropped 7 bases, with 16 bases sitting between them. The CDR3 has 15 amino acids. Germline loops: CDR1 SGDLS, CDR2 YYNGEE. DNA of the CDR3: TGTGCCAGCAGCGTAGAACCCCGACCCAGGGCTGGCTACACCTTC. This translates into CASSVEPRPRAGYTF.

The chain joins TRBV6-5 to TRBJ1-6, with D hard to call. The CDR3 spans 16 residues. The germline CDR1 and CDR2 sequences are MNHEY and SVGAGI. With 0 bases removed from V and 0 bases from J, the gap between germline ends came to 6 bases. CDR3 nucleotide sequence: TGTGCCAGCAGTTACTCGAAGAGCTCCTATAATTCACCCCTCCACTTT. Encoded protein: CASSYSKSSYNSPLHF.

The chain is built from TRBV6-5 and TRBJ2-7; D is perhaps TRBD2 (5 bases). V was pared by 2 bases and J by 6 bases, with 17 bases between. Germline V gene data show CDR1 as MNHEY and CDR2 as SVGAGI. This CDR3 is built from 15 residues. This chain's CDR3 is CASSYLFRGSSEQYF. Here the CDR3 DNA reads TGTGCCAGCAGTTACCTTTTTCGGGGTTCTAGCGAGCAGTACTTC.

J is TRBJ1-1 and V is TRBV11-2; tentative D call: TRBD1 (5 bases). This CDR3 is built from 14 residues. The ends were cut back, 2 bases at V and 5 bases at J, with 12 bases in the middle. Germline V gene sequence: CDR1 SGHAT, CDR2 FQNNGV. In DNA, the CDR3 is TGTGCCAGCAGCTTATCATTGGGGGGGACTGAAGCTTTCTTT. Protein sequence: CASSLSLGGTEAFF.

The table lists this clone with a count of one. The chain couples TRBV14 to TRBJ1-1; no firm D call. The V end was cut by 2 bases, the J end by 0 bases, with 4 bases between. The CDR3 runs to 13 residues. CDR1 and CDR2 from the germline V gene are SGHDN and FVKESK. The CDR3 loop is CASSQSLNTEAFF. In DNA form, the CDR3 reads TGTGCCAGCAGCCAATCGTTGAACACTGAAGCTTTCTTT.

This chain links TRBV6-5 with TRBJ1-2, with D unresolved. Germline CDR1 is MNHEY and CDR2 is SVGAGI. The V and J ends lost 6 bases and 4 bases respectively, with 15 bases between them. This CDR3 is built from 14 residues. The CDR3 loop is CASRPTYVGYGYTF. The CDR3 region has the DNA TGTGCCAGCAGGCCTACCTACGTTGGCTATGGCTACACCTTC.

The chain has TRBV30 and TRBJ2-5; 10 nucleotides align to TRBD1. CDR3 length: 15 amino acids. The V gene's germline CDR1 is GTSNPN and CDR2 SVGIG (reference sequence). Trimming took 5 bases from V and 3 from J; bases not matched to a gene: 9. For the CDR3, the DNA is TGTGCCTGGGGCCGCAGGGACAGGGGAGAAGAGACCCAGTACTTC. It encodes CAWGRRDRGEETQYF.

V gene TRBV4-1 combines with J gene TRBJ2-2; D gene unclear. The V and J ends lost 4 bases and 5 bases respectively, with 11 bases between them. The CDR3 contains 14 residues. Germline V gene data show CDR1 as MGHRA and CDR2 as YSYEKL. The CDR3 sequence: CASSLAGWTGELFF. For the CDR3, the DNA is TGCGCCAGCAGCCTGGCCGGGTGGACCGGGGAGCTGTTTTTT.

The chain links TRBV11-2 to TRBJ2-7, with 9 nucleotides matching TRBD2. J lost 5 bases, V lost 5 bases, and 13 bases had no gene match. The CDR3 totals 16 residues. Germline CDR1 and CDR2: SGHAT and FQNNGV. The CDR3 reads CASSPSGAGGFNEQYF. The DNA of the CDR3 is TGTGCCAGCAGCCCCAGCGGGGCGGGAGGGTTCAACGAGCAGTACTTC.

V usage is TRBV5-4 and J usage is TRBJ2-7, with unresolved D. V dropped 0 bases and J dropped 6 bases, with 4 bases sitting between them. Germline V CDR1 and CDR2: SGHNT, YYREEE (reference sequence). This CDR3 is built from 11 residues. The DNA for the CDR3 is TGTGCCAGCAGCTTGGCCGGCGAGCAGTACTTC. This gives the protein CASSLAGEQYF.

This chain uses TRBV19 with TRBJ1-1; a weak D match, TRBD1 (5 bases). Germline CDR1 LNHDA, CDR2 SQIVND (reference sequence). Trimming cost V 9 bases and J 1 base, with 12 bases left between them. The CDR3 extends over 13 amino acids. This chain's CDR3 is CASQSDRNTEAFF. The CDR3 nucleotides read TGTGCCAGCCAAAGCGACAGGAACACTGAAGCTTTCTTT.

This clone was observed a handful of times. This sample also contains other DNA sequences that code for the same CDR3. The chain combines TRBV28 with TRBJ1-5; D may be TRBD1 (5 bases). Per the germline V gene, CDR1 is MDHEN and CDR2 is SYDVKM. With 4 bases removed from V and 2 bases from J, the gap between germline ends came to 6 bases. This CDR3 region has 13 residues. The CDR3 loop is CASSSGGNQPQHF. As DNA, the CDR3 is TGTGCCAGCAGTTCGGGGGGCAATCAGCCCCAGCATTTT.

The chain combines TRBV21-1 with TRBJ1-1. TRBV21-1 is a documented pseudogene. The CDR3 extends over 15 amino acids. CDR3 nucleotide sequence: TGTGCCAGCAGCAAAGAGAGAGGCCTGAACACTGAAGCTTTCTTT. Encoded protein: CASSKERGLNTEAFF.

The V call is TRBV11-2, the J call TRBJ1-2; 9 bases line up with TRBD1. The CDR3 consists of 15 residues. Trimming took 0 bases from V and 4 from J; bases not matched to a gene: 3. Germline V lookup: CDR1 SGHAT, CDR2 FQNNGV. This CDR3 reads CASSLELGQGYGYTF. Written as DNA, the CDR3 is TGTGCCAGCAGCTTAGAGTTGGGACAGGGCTATGGCTACACCTTC. Together with reference TRBV11-2 and TRBJ1-2, the CDR3 gives the full variable domain: EAGVAQSPRYKIIEKRQSVAFWCNPISGHATLYWYQQILGQGPKLLIQFQNNGVVDDSQLPKDRFSAERLKGVDSTLKIQPAKLEDSAVYLCASSLELGQGYGYTFGSGTRLTVV.

CDR3 amino acids: CASSSQGGGYTF. The CDR3 region has the DNA TGTGCCAGCAGCTCCCAGGGGGGAGGCTACACCTTC. The gene calls are TRBV7-2 and TRBJ1-2, with 7 bases matching TRBD1. Germline CDR1 and CDR2: SGHTA and FQGNSA. Germline trimming cut 4 bases from V and 8 bases from J; bases unmatched to any gene: 4. The CDR3 spans 12 residues.

The chain carries TRBV19 and TRBJ1-5, with D maybe TRBD1 (6 bases). Germline V gene sequence: CDR1 LNHDA, CDR2 SQIVND (reference sequence). Trimming cost V 6 bases and J 7 bases, with 13 bases left between them. The length of the CDR3 is 13 residues. CDR3 protein: CASRIAGEQPQHF. CDR3 sequence (DNA): TGTGCCAGTAGGATCGCAGGGGAACAGCCCCAGCATTTT. Combining the CDR3 with reference TRBV19 and TRBJ1-5 gives the whole variable domain DGGITQSPKYLFRKEGQNVTLSCEQNLNHDAMYWYRQDPGQGLRLIYYSQIVNDFQKGDIAEGYSVSREKKESFPLTVTSAQKNPTAFYLCASRIAGEQPQHFGDGTRLSIL.

The rearrangement links TRBV3-1 (or the pseudogene TRBV3-2) to TRBJ1-2, with 10 bases that match TRBD1. The CDR3 spans 14 residues. Germline CDR1 is LGHDT and CDR2 is YNNKEL (reference sequence). V gave up 4 bases and J gave up 6 bases; unmatched junction bases: 5. The CDR3 DNA reads TGTGCCAGCAGCCGCTCCGGGACAGGGGATGGCTACACCTTC. As protein: CASSRSGTGDGYTF.

This clone turned up a few times. DNA of the CDR3: TGCGCCAGCAGCCAAGGCCCGGCTAGCCGCAGCTACGAGCAGTACTTC. Translated, it gives CASSQGPASRSYEQYF. V usage is TRBV4-1 and J usage is TRBJ2-7, with a weak D call TRBD2 (5 bases). CDR1 MGHRA and CDR2 YSYEKL come from the germline V gene. The CDR3 runs 16 residues. V was shortened by 1 base and J by 3 bases, with 16 bases between the two germline ends.

The chain joins TRBV9 to TRBJ1-1, with D unclear. The CDR3 runs to 13 residues. The V end was cut by 5 bases, the J end by 8 bases, with 16 bases between. Germline CDR1 SGDLS, CDR2 YYNGEE. CDR3 amino acids: CASRKLATSEAFF. The CDR3 DNA follows: TGTGCCAGCAGAAAGCTGGCGACAAGCGAAGCTTTCTTT.

There are a few counts of this clone. The gene calls are TRBV30 and TRBJ2-1; a possible D gene is TRBD2 (5 bases). The germline V and J ends were trimmed by 2 bases and 10 bases, with 12 bases remaining between them. Germline CDR1 reads GTSNPN; CDR2 reads SVGIG (reference sequence). The CDR3 has 12 amino acids. The CDR3 reads CAWSQAEREQFF. The CDR3, as DNA: TGTGCCTGGAGTCAGGCGGAGCGGGAGCAGTTCTTC.